This TCR beta chain was obtained from a study of blood T cell repertoires in COVID-19 (dated by TCRdb to 2018 to 2021). For the study in its entirety: The collaborator samples originated in the United States, Italy and Spain and spanned the acute and convalescent phases of COVID-19. The prospective study material was composed of cDNA or gDNA derived from T cells, B-cell-depleted T cells, or PBMCs. The dataset comprised deeply sampled blood TCRbeta repertoires from subjects exposed to, actively infected with, or recovered from COVID-19. The repertoires were made available in a free public database intended to serve as a resource for research on the immune response to SARS-CoV-2. Samples were obtained from the ongoing ImmuneRACE study (first 160 participants) and from 1,000 to 1,500 subjects provided by 6 global collaborators. The sample metadata nearly always contained a de-identified subject ID, COVID-19 status, age in years and sex. HLA class I and class II types, where available, came from metadata supplied by the sample provider rather than from assay-based typing. Study-level results and caveats: Clinical and demographic metadata were provided uncurated, with the amount varying by source and participant.

TCRbeta CDR3 regions were amplified from genomic DNA by means of the immunoSEQ Assay, a bias-controlled multiplex PCR. Per the authors' processing: Nucleated cell counts per sample were estimated from amplification of reference gene primers within the assay. Sequence reads were collapsed and filtered to measure the absolute abundance of every unique TCRbeta CDR3 rearrangement. For each sample, productive Simpson clonality was calculated as the square root of Simpson's diversity index across productive rearrangements. TCRdb limited this immuneACCESS table to in-frame rearrangements with V and J called. A share of clones is missing; checked studies link under half to unresolved V genes, and the rest is unexplained. D and trimming were read from the DNA, whereas the V and J calls and clone size are those reported in that table. This sample lists about 210,000 clones; 83% were detected once. The ten largest clonotypes hold 2.5% to 3.5% of the sample.

The collaborating institutions used their own protocols to collect whole blood in K2EDTA tubes. Collaborator samples were shipped for TCRbeta analysis as frozen whole blood, isolated PBMCs, or DNA extracted from either sample type. The germline V gene yields MNHEY for CDR1 and SVGAGI for CDR2. The germline V end is reduced by 6 bases and the J end by 0 bases; junction bases left unmatched: 5. Taken from cysteine to phenylalanine, the CDR3 has 15 residues. Kept here is only the CDR3 DNA, which spans 45 bases and is read in frame from base 1. For this clone: What this receptor recognizes is not known. One base away there is no much larger clone; base qualities are not given.

The sample consisted of peripheral blood. This clonotype was sampled from a man aged 45-60 years with active or convalescent COVID-19. The sequence links TRBV6-5 to TRBJ1-5, with 7 bases in between that match TRBD1. The CDR3 sequence is CASRPNRGSNQPQHF. The DNA sequence is TGTGCCAGCAGGCCGAACAGGGGTAGCAATCAGCCCCAGCATTTT.